Listed here are 10 T cell receptor beta chains from one sample, sequenced in a study of T-cell memory formation after mild COVID-19. TCRdb recomputed calls from the 5' RACE reads with MiXCR, one row per CDR3 protein. This sample has 400,000 to 550,000 distinct CDR3 sequences; around 27% occur once, and the top ten carry under 15%. The sequenced sample was PBMCs or a T cell subset sorted from them (not recorded which). All receptors derive from an adult woman who had mild COVID-19 (a few samples of this study predate the infection). Cell type and time point are not known.

This clonotype occurred a few times. The chain employs TRBV5-1 and TRBJ2-3, with D tentatively TRBD1 or TRBD2 (7 bases each). The germline V gene has CDR1 SGHRS and CDR2 YFSETQ. This CDR3 region has 16 residues. Trimming removed 4 bases at V and 2 bases at J, with 17 bases between. CDR3 nucleotides: TGCGCCAGCAGCCTGGAAGGGAGGGGGCCCACAGATACGCAGTATTTT. This codes for CASSLEGRGPTDTQYF.

The rearrangement joins TRBV5-1 to TRBJ2-5; TRBD2 matches 10 bases. CDR1 and CDR2 (germline): SGHRS, YFSETQ. J was trimmed by 4 bases and V by 0 bases; bases with no gene match: 6. This CDR3 contains 16 residues. CDR3 bases: TGCGCCAGCAGCTTGGCCGGGCTAGCGGGAGTAGAGACCCAGTACTTC. Residues: CASSLAGLAGVETQYF.

This clonotype has more than one count but fewer than ten. The CDR3, as DNA: TGTGCCAGCAGCGCGGGAGACATACTTCTAGATACGCAGTATTTT. Protein: CASSAGDILLDTQYF. The rearrangement uses TRBV7-9 and TRBJ2-3; 7 nucleotides align to TRBD2. CDR1 is SEHNR and CDR2 is FQNEAQ in the germline V gene (reference sequence). The CDR3 extends over 15 amino acids. Trimming took 5 bases from V and 5 from J; bases not matched to a gene: 10.

The chain employs TRBV25-1 and TRBJ2-3, with TRBD1 matching 8 bases. V dropped 4 bases and J dropped 3; count of bases not matched to a gene: 9. Per germline, CDR1 MGHDK and CDR2 SYGVNS. This CDR3 region has 16 residues. DNA of the CDR3: TGTGCCAGCAGTGCCCGGACAGGGCCACGGACAGATACGCAGTATTTT. This codes for CASSARTGPRTDTQYF.

This clonotype was observed many times. The chain combines TRBV5-1 with TRBJ2-5, with D maybe TRBD1 (6 bases). CDR3 length: 13 residues. V was trimmed by 4 bases and J by 1 base, leaving 8 bases between them. The germline V gene has CDR1 SGHRS and CDR2 YFSETQ. CDR3 protein: CASSGQLQETQYF. CDR3 DNA sequence: TGCGCCAGCAGCGGACAGCTCCAAGAGACCCAGTACTTC.

This sequence joins TRBV5-1 and TRBJ2-2; perhaps TRBD2 as D (5 bases). The CDR3 runs 12 residues. Germline loops: CDR1 SGHRS, CDR2 YFSETQ. Trimming cost V 3 bases and J 10 bases, with 10 bases left between them. The CDR3 bases are TGCGCCAGCAGCTACCTGAGGGAGGAGCTGTTTTTT. The encoded protein is CASSYLREELFF.

In its sample, this clonotype was seen a few times. The CDR3 reads CASSSWTVNYEQYF. CDR3 in DNA: TGTGCCAGCAGCTCGTGGACAGTAAACTACGAGCAGTACTTC. The chain recombines TRBV5-4 with TRBJ2-7, with D maybe TRBD1 (6 bases). Germline V CDR1 and CDR2: SGHNT, YYREEE (reference sequence). V was cut by 3 bases and J by 3 bases, with 13 bases left in between. CDR3 length: 14 residues.

The V gene is TRBV5-1, the J gene TRBJ2-2; the D gene could be TRBD1 or TRBD2 (6 bases each). The CDR3 runs 16 residues. Per germline, CDR1 SGHRS and CDR2 YFSETQ. Trimming shortened V by 5 bases and J by 6 bases, and 20 bases separated the two germline ends. The CDR3 coding sequence is TGCGCCAGCAGAACTCAAGCAAACGGGGGCGCCGGGGAGCTGTTTTTT. Translated: CASRTQANGGAGELFF. The full variable domain, rest sourced from reference TRBV5-1 and TRBJ2-2, is KAGVTQTPRYLIKTRGQQVTLSCSPISGHRSVSWYQQTPGQGLQFLFEYFSETQRNKGNFPGRFSGRQFSNSRSEMNVSTLELGDSALYLCASRTQANGGAGELFFGEGSRLTVL.

The J gene is TRBJ1-2, the V gene TRBV20-1, with D unresolved. CDR3 size: 13 residues. Germline-derived CDR1 and CDR2 are DFQATT and SNEGSKA (reference sequence). With 8 bases removed from V and 1 base from J, the gap between germline ends came to 14 bases. CDR3 residues: CSTPLGGNYGYTF. In DNA form, the CDR3 reads TGCAGTACACCACTGGGCGGTAACTATGGCTACACCTTC.

This clonotype came up a few times. Sequence at one end of the junction differs from germline and may be a read error. This chain joins TRBV6-2 or TRBV6-3 and TRBJ2-1; 7 bases are a match to TRBD1. The germline V gene encodes CDR1 MNHEY and CDR2 SVGEGT. The CDR3 length is 13 residues. The CDR3 DNA reads TGTGCCAGCAGTTACCCCGGGACAGATCGTCGGGTCTTC. Amino acids: CASSYPGTDRRVF.